This TCR beta chain was found in a study of Graves' ophthalmopathy and Graves' hyperthyroidism (dated by TCRdb to 2017 to 2018). Regarding the research as a whole: Peripheral blood was collected at initial diagnosis, before any treatment. To tell Graves' ophthalmopathy apart from Graves' hyperthyroidism, and to predict which patients would progress to ophthalmopathy, the study relied on TCR beta repertoire signatures. In total, 135 blood samples were TCR-sequenced: 43 ophthalmopathy, some 75 hyperthyroidism and some 17 hyperthyroidism-to-ophthalmopathy patients. To explore V-J signatures distinguishing ophthalmopathy from hyperthyroidism, a discovery set of roughly 98 patients (fewer than 45 ophthalmopathy, about 57 stable hyperthyroidism) was enrolled. An independent validation cohort was composed of some 19 hyperthyroidism patients and some 16 patients who later progressed from hyperthyroidism to ophthalmopathy. T-cell repertoires of thyroid tissue and blood were compared in several hyperthyroidism patients. Following sample collection, hyperthyroidism patients were given methimazole at a starting dose of 30 mg daily, and ophthalmopathy patients were given high-dose intravenous methylprednisolone. For training and testing, the 80 to 100 patients in the discovery cohort were randomly divided in a 7:3 ratio.

Trimming takes 2 bases from V and 6 bases from J, and the germline ends sit 16 bases apart. The CDR3 numbers 15 residues from cysteine through phenylalanine. The only DNA kept is the CDR3, 45 bases in frame from the first base. Taken from the germline V gene, the CDR1 and CDR2 loops are SGHDN and FVKESK. Broad study findings and their caveats: In cross-validation, the 13-signature model distinguished ophthalmopathy from stable hyperthyroidism with around 86% sensitivity and approximately 81% specificity, while in the test set the corresponding values were 80% and 75%. Sample size was not statistically predetermined, and group allocation was not concealed from the investigators. In validation, the model predicted ophthalmopathy progression with nearly 71% sensitivity and roughly 72% specificity; some twelve predicted patients were CT-confirmed with GO in a median of about 6.1 months. Most expanded thyroid clonotypes with frequency above 0.001 were also detected in blood, suggesting blood repertoires may reflect the thyroid immune response.

The sample holds many counts of this clonotype. The antigen it recognizes is unknown. Base qualities are not recorded, but no much larger clone differs from it by a single base. TCR beta CDR3 regions were amplified from RNA transcripts for repertoire sequencing. A first-round RT-PCR used HTBI primers with the Qiagen OneStep RT-PCR kit, followed by a second-round multiplex PCR, size selection and purification. Sequencing of the libraries was carried out on an Illumina HiSeq2000 in paired-end mode with 100 bp reads. The authors' analysis ran thus. SOAPnuke was used to process the reads, removing any read that contained adapters or uncalled bases, had a mean Phred below 15, or lacked an exact match to the constant primer or identifier. High-quality paired reads were merged with COPE v1.2.5. Each unique nucleotide sequence was defined as a clonotype, and clonotypes were aligned to IMGT TRB V, D and J references with MiTCR v1.1. The analysis was limited to V-J combinations with a frequency above 0.0001, which together covered more than 99% of repertoires. For each V-J combination, a TCR clonal expansion and chaos score was defined as the ratio of F50 clonal expansion to chaos observed in the TCRdist matrix. Welch's t-statistics and random forest were used to reduce features to about a dozen V-J combinations, which were fed into a naive Bayes classifier. Thyroid-blood repertoire similarity was quantified with the Morisita-Horn index. TCRdb handled the public reads itself, with Q25 trimming in fastp and clone calling in MiXCR, and kept productive beta chains. For every CDR3 protein sequence, its rows merge into one entry that carries the most common genes and DNA. The V and J calls and clone size come from TCRdb's table, not from the authors' own analysis. The sample data list some 390,000 distinct CDR3 sequences, and 18% of these were observed just once. Together, the top ten hold 1.5% to 2% of the sample.

Ophthalmopathy patients were characterized by moderately to severely active disease, a Clinical Activity Score of at least 3, a NOSPECS grade of at least 4, and a disease duration under 3 months. Anyone with other autoimmune diseases, uncontrolled infections, pregnancy or lactation was excluded from the study. Diagnosis relied on clinical symptoms, serum thyroxine, TRAb, thyroid ultrasound and orbital computed tomography. Using Ficoll-Paque density gradient centrifugation, PBMCs were isolated from 10 ml of fresh peripheral blood. Total RNA was extracted using Trizol reagent, and RNA quality was checked on an Agilent 2100 Bioanalyzer.

The sequence links TRBV14 to TRBJ1-1; the D gene is possibly TRBD1, with 5 bases matching. This sequence was found in a young woman with Graves' ophthalmopathy. Donor details come from another sample of the same person, matched by shared clones. The sequencing input was peripheral blood. The DNA sequence is as follows: TGTGCCAGCAGCCAACCAGGCGTTTGGGGGGCTGAAGCTTTCTTT. It codes for CASSQPGVWGAEAFF.